This T cell receptor (beta chain) was retrieved from a study of T cell responses to AZD1222 COVID-19 vaccine. Study at large: Second doses at about 4 or about 12 weeks were pooled.

Sequencing was performed with immunoSEQ multiplex PCR; in TCRdb, only in-frame clones are kept and a portion is missing. The data show about 53,000 clones, about 81% seen once. The germline V and J ends were trimmed by 1 base and 5 bases, with 12 bases remaining between them. This CDR3 comprises 15 residues. Germline CDR1 reads MNHNS; CDR2 reads SASEGT. The specimen comprised peripheral blood, sampled on day 0 of AZD1222 vaccination. This chain uses TRBV6-1 with TRBJ1-5, with D perhaps TRBD1 (6 bases). The source of this sequence is an adult in good health. CDR3 in DNA: TGTGCCAGCAGTGAAGGTCAGGGGTTCGATCAGCCCCAGCATTTT. Translation gives CASSEGQGFDQPQHF.